A single TCR beta chain is shown here with its context. No cognate antigen has been identified for it. Nothing much larger sits one base from this clone, and base qualities are not available. Donors were healthy HIV-negative adults with no recently reported acute infections or vaccinations. All donors were Caucasian adults living in Nashville, Tennessee, USA. CD4+ T cells were enriched by magnetic negative selection, after which naive cells were positively selected on CD45RA and the negative fraction was taken as the memory subset. Blood was collected by leukapheresis, and PBMCs were isolated by Ficoll-Histopaque density gradient centrifugation and then cryopreserved in liquid nitrogen vapor phase. Analytical flow cytometry was used to check the purity and quantity of every magnetically sorted T cell population. Genomic DNA was isolated from each sorted fraction and quantified by UV absorbance on a Nanodrop 2000c.

These data originate in a study of shared clonotypes between healthy human individuals (dated by TCRdb to between 2020 and 2021). About the study as a whole: The cohort comprised two women and a few men aged 18 to 49 years. For each donor, three plates each were used for CD4 naive and CD4 memory, two plates were used for CD8 naive, and one plate was used for CD8 memory. To estimate repertoire size and how much clonotypes are shared between individuals, the study performed deep sequencing of blood TCR repertoires from about five healthy adults. Different laboratories and diverse techniques were used to prepare libraries and sequence TCR repertoires, to increase sequencing depth and limit assay-specific biases. Each donor's leukapheresis produced roughly between about 0.85 and 10 billion PBMCs.

Using the deep immunoSEQ assay, multiplex PCR amplified TCR CDR3 regions from genomic DNA. Extracted genomic DNA from each cell subset was distributed evenly across all wells of several immunoSEQ 96-well plates, and each plate was treated as a replicate. For sorted subsets, 150 to 250 ng genomic DNA, equal to 30,000 or so T cell genomes, was loaded into each replicate PCR. The purified libraries were quantified using a Qubit 3.0 fluorometer, sized with a Bioanalyzer 2100, and then quantified again using the KAPA Library Quantification kit. Each immunoSEQ 96-well plate was sequenced on its own single-read 150-cycle Illumina NextSeq 550 flow cell. In the authors' own workflow: The immunoSEQ output contained only junctional sequences without quality scores, so filtering could not match that applied to full-length reads. To assign V/J genes and CDR3, sequences were annotated using PyIR, a Python wrapper for IgBLAST v1.9, with IMGT germline references. Any read was removed if the V/J assignment was weak (E-value above 1e-6), the CDR3 was missing, or the read contained stop codons, out-of-frame junctions, or ambiguous translated residues. V3J clonotypes were defined as sequences sharing the same inferred V gene, J gene, and CDR3 amino acid sequence. Percentage overlap between repertoires was calculated by dividing the number of shared unique clonotypes by the size of the smaller repertoire. Three approaches were used to assess repertoire richness: RTK rarefaction, the Chao1 estimator, and Recon v2.1 estimates of unobserved clonotypes. Generation probabilities were computed with OLGA for all TCRbeta clonotypes obtained by the gDNA method from a few donors. TCRdb re-hosts the immuneACCESS table, in-frame sequences only. Its copies lack some clones; in the studies checked, an unresolved V gene accounts for under half of them, and the cause for the rest is not known. V and J calls and clone size are as listed in that table; D and trimming were resolved from the DNA. This sample is represented by approximately 530,000 clones; roughly 95% of them were singletons. Approximately 0.067% of the sample rests with the top ten.

The CDR3 has 14 amino acids, counting the end cysteine and phenylalanine. The retained sequence is limited to the CDR3, 42 bases, with the frame set at the first base. From a lookup of the germline V gene, CDR1 and CDR2 are SGHTA and FQGNSA. V gives up 5 bases and J gives up 1 base, and the segment between their germline ends measures 12 bases. What the work shows at the level of the full study, not this receptor alone: Sampling was restricted to blood, and TCR repertoires in tissue are likely to differ from TCR repertoires in blood. Higher generation probabilities were observed for clonotypes shared by all four sorted-subset donors than for non-shared clonotypes. Because the study included only a small number of donors, the genetic and exposure-history diversity represented was limited. Naive subsets generally had larger estimated clonotype richness than memory subsets. Based on pairwise subsampling, the degree of clonotype sharing among donors was expected to be affected by sequencing depth. About 4.5% of naive CD4, 3.5% of naive CD8, approximately 2.2% of memory CD4, and 0.4% of memory CD8 clonotypes were shared across a few donors. Even with the large sequencing depth, rarefaction of the sorted-subset datasets indicated that sequencing was incomplete.

The specimen sequenced was naive CD4+ T cells sorted from blood. The sample's cell subset or site, from its label and the paper: CD45RA+ positively selected. This receptor was obtained from a woman aged 25 to 39 in good health. The sequence links TRBV7-2 to TRBJ2-7; the D segment cannot be called with confidence. The CDR3 in this case is CASSQLLVSYEQYF. In nucleotide form, the sequence is TGTGCCAGCAGCCAGCTATTAGTATCCTACGAGCAGTACTTC.